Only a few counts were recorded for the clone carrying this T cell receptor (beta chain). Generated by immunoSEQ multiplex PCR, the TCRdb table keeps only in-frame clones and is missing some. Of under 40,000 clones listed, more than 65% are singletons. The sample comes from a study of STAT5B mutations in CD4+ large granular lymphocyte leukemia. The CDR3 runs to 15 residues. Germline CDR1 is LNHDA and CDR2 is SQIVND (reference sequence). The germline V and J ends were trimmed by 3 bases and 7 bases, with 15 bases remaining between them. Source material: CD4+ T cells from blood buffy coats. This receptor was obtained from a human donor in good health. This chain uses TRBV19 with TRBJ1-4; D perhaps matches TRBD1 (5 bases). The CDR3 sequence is CASSIAGAKAEKLFF. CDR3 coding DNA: TGTGCCAGTAGTATCGCCGGGGCAAAAGCTGAAAAACTGTTTTTT.